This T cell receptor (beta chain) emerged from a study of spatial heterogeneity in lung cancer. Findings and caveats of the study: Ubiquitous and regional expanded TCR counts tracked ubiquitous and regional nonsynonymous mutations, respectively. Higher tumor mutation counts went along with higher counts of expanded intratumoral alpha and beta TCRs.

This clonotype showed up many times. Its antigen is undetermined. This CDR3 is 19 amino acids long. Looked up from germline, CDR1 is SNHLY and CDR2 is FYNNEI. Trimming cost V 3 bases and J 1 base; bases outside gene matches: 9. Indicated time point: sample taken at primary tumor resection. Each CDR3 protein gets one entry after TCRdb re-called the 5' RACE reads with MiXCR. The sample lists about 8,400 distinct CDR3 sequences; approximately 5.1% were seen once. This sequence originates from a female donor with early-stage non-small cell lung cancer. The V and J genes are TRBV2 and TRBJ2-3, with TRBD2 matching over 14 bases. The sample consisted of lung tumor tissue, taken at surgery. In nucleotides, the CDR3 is TGTGCCAGCAGTGACCCGACTAGCGGGAGGGCCCTTGGCACAGATACGCAGTATTTT. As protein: CASSDPTSGRALGTDTQYF.